This TCR beta chain was identified in a study of Ad26.COV2.S vaccination and SARS-CoV-2 variants. V lost 1 base and J 4 bases, leaving 8 bases between the germline ends. The CDR3 has 14 residues. Germline CDR1 SEHNR, CDR2 FQNEAQ (reference sequence). Profiling relied on immunoSEQ multiplex PCR, and the TCRdb table lists in-frame clones only, not all of them. Among 350,000 to 450,000 clones listed, about 90% were seen once. The starting material was peripheral blood, obtained after recovery from COVID-19. The rearrangement uses TRBV7-9 and TRBJ2-1; perhaps D is TRBD1 or TRBD2 (5 bases each). The source of this sequence is a human donor who had recovered from COVID-19. The DNA for the CDR3 is TGTGCCAGCAGCTTAGTCGAGGGGTACAATGAGCAGTTCTTC. It yields the protein CASSLVEGYNEQFF.